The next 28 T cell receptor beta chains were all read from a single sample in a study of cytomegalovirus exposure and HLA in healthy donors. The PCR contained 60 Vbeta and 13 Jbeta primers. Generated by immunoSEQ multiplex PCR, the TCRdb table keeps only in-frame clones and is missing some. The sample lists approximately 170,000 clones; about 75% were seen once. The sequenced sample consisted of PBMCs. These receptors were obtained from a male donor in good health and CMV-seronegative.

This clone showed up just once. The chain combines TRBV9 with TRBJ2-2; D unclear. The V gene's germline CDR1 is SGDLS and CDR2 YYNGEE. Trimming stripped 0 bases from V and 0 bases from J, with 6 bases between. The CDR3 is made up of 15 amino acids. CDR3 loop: CASSVESANTGELFF. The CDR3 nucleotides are TGTGCCAGCAGCGTAGAGTCGGCGAACACCGGGGAGCTGTTTTTT.

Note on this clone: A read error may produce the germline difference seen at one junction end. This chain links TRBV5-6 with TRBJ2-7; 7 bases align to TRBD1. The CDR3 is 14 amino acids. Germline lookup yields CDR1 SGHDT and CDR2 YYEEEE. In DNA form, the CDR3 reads TGTGCCAGCAGCTTGGCCGGGTATCGACAGGGAGTTTCCTTC. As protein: CASSLAGYRQGVSF.

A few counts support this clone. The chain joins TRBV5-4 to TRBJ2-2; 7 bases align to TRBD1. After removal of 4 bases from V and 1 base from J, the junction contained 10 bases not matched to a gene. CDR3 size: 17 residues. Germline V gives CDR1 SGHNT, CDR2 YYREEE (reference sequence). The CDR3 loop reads CASSGSQGLQNTGELFF. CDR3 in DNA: TGTGCCAGCAGCGGATCACAGGGGCTACAGAACACCGGGGAGCTGTTTTTT.

CDR3 coding DNA: TGTGCCAGCAGCGTTCAGGGGAGTGAGCAGTTCTTC. Residues: CASSVQGSEQFF. The chain employs TRBV9 and TRBJ2-1; weak D call: TRBD1 (6 bases). V lost 2 bases to trimming and J lost 9 bases, with 9 bases between them. Germline CDR1 is SGDLS and CDR2 is YYNGEE. The CDR3 has 12 residues.

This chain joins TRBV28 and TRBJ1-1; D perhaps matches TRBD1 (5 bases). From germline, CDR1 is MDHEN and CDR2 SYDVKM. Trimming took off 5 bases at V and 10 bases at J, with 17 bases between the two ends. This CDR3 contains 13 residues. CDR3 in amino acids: CASSAQWGGAAFF. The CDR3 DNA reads TGTGCCAGCAGTGCTCAATGGGGGGGAGCAGCTTTCTTT. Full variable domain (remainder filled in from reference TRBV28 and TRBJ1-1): DVKVTQSSRYLVKRTGEKVFLECVQDMDHENMFWYRQDPGLGLRLIYFSYDVKMKEKGDIPEGYSVSREKKERFSLILESASTNQTSMYLCASSAQWGGAAFFGQGTRLTVV.

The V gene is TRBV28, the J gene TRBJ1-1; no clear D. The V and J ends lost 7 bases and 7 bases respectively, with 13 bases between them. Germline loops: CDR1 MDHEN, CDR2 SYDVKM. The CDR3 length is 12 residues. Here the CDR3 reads CASTAGRHEAFF. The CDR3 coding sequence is TGTGCCAGCACGGCGGGGAGGCATGAAGCTTTCTTT.

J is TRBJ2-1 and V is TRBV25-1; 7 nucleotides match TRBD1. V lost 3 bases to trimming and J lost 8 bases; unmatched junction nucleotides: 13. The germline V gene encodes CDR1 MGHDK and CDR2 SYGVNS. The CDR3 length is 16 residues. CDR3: CASSDAGATGLDEQFF. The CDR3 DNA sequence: TGTGCCAGCAGTGATGCAGGGGCGACAGGGCTCGATGAGCAGTTCTTC.

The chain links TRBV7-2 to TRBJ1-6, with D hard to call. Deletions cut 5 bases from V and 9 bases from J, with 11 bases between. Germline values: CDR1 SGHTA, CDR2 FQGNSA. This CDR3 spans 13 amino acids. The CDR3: CASSPQEGSPLHF. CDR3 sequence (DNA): TGTGCCAGCAGCCCGCAGGAGGGTTCACCCCTCCACTTT.

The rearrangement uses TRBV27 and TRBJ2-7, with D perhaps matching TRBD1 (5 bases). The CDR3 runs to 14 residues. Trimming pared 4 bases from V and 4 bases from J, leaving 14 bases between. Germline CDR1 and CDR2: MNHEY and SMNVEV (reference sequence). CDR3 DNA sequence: TGTGCCAGCAGTTATTCCTCAGGGTCGTACGAGCAGTACTTC. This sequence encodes CASSYSSGSYEQYF.

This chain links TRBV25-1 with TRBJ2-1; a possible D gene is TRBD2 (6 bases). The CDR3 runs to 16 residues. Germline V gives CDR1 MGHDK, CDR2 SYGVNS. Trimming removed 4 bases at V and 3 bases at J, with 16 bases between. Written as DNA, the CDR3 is TGTGCCAGCAGTGGGCCTAGAGGTAGCGGCTACAATGAGCAGTTCTTC. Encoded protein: CASSGPRGSGYNEQFF.

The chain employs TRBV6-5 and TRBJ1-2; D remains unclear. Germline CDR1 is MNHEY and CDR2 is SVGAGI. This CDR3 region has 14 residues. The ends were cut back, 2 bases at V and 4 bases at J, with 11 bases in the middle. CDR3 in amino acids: CASSYAETTYGYTF. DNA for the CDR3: TGTGCCAGCAGTTACGCCGAAACTACCTATGGCTACACCTTC.

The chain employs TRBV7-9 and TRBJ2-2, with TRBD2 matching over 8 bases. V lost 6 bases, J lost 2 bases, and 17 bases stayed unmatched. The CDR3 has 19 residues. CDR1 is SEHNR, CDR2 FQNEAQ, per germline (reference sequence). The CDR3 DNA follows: TGTGCCAGCAGAGGGTTTGGGAGCGGGGGAAGTGGAAACACCGGGGAGCTGTTTTTT. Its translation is CASRGFGSGGSGNTGELFF. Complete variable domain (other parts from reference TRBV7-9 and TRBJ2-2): DTGVSQNPRHKITKRGQNVTFRCDPISEHNRLYWYRQTLGQGPEFLTYFQNEAQLEKSRLLSDRFSAERPKGSFSTLEIQRTEQGDSAMYLCASRGFGSGGSGNTGELFFGEGSRLTVL.

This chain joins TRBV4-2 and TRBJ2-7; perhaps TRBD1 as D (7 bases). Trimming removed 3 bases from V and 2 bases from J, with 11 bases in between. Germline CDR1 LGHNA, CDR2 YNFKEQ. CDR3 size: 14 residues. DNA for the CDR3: TGTGCCAGCAGCCATGCGGGACAGCCCTACGAGCAGTACTTC. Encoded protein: CASSHAGQPYEQYF.

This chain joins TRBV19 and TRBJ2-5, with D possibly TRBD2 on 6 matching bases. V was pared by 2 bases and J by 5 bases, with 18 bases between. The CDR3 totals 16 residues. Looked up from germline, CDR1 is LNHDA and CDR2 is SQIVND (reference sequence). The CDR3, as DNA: TGTGCCAGTAGTATAAGGCGCGGGGCTAGCCGGGAGACCCAGTACTTC. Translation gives CASSIRRGASRETQYF.

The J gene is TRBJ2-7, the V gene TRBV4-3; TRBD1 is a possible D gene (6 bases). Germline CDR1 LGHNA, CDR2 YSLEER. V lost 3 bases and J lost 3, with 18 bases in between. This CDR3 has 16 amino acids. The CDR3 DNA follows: TGCGCCAGCAGCCATTCCGCAGGGGTTTCCCACTACGAGCAGTACTTC. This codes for CASSHSAGVSHYEQYF.

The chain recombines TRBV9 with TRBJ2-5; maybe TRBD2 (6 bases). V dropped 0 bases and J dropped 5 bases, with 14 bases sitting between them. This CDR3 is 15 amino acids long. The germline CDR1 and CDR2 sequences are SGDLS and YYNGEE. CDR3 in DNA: TGTGCCAGCAGCGTAGCTCAGCAGGGAGGCGAGACCCAGTACTTC. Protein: CASSVAQQGGETQYF.

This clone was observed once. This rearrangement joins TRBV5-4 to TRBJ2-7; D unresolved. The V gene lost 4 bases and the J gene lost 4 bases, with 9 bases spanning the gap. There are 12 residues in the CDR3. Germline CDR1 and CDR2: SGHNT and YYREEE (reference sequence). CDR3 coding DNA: TGTGCCAGCAGCCCTGGCGGTTACGAGCAGTACTTC. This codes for CASSPGGYEQYF.

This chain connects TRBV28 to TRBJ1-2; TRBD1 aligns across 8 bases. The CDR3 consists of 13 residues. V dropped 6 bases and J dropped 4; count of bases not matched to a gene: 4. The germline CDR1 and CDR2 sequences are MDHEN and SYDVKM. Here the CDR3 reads CASRADRGYGYTF. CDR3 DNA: TGTGCCAGCAGGGCCGACAGGGGCTATGGCTACACCTTC.

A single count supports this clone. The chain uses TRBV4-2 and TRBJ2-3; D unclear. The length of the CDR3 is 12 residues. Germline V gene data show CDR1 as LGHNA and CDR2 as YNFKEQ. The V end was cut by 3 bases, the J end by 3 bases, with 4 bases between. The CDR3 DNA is TGTGCCAGCAGCCAGGAGACAGATACGCAGTATTTT. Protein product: CASSQETDTQYF.

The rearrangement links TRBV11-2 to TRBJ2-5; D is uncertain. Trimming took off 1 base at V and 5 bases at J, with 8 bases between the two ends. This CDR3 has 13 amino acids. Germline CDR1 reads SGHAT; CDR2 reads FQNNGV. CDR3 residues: CASSLAGYETQYF. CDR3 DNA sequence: TGTGCCAGCAGCTTAGCGGGTTACGAGACCCAGTACTTC.

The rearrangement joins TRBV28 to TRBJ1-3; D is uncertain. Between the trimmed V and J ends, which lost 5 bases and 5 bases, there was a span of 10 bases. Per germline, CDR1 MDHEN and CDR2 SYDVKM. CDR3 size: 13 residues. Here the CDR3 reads CASSRQDRNTIYF. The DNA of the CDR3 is TGTGCCAGCAGTCGACAAGACAGAAACACCATATATTTT.

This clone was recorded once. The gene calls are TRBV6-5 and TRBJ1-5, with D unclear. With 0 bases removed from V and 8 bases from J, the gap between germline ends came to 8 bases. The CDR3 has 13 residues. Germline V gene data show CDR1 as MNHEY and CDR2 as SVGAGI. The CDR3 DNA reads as TGTGCCAGCAGTTACTCGGGCTCGGAGCCCCAGCATTTT. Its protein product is CASSYSGSEPQHF.

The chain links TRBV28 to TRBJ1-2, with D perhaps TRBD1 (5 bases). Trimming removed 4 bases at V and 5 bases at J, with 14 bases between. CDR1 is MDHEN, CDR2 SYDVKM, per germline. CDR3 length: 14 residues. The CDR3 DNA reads TGTGCCAGCAGTTCTGGACAAGTAGGTTATGGCTACACCTTC. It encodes CASSSGQVGYGYTF.

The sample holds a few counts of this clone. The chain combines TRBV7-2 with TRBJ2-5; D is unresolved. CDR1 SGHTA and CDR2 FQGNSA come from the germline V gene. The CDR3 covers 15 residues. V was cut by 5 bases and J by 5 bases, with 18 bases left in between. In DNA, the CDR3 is TGTGCCAGCAGCCCGCGAGAGGCCCTCGGGGAGACCCAGTACTTC. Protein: CASSPREALGETQYF.

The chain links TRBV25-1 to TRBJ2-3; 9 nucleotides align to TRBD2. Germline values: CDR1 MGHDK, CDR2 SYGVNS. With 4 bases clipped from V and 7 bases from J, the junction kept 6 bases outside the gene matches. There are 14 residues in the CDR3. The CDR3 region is CASSASGRTNTQYF. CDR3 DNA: TGTGCCAGCAGTGCCAGCGGGAGGACCAATACGCAGTATTTT. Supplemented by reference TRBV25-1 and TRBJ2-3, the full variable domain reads EADIYQTPRYLVIGTGKKITLECSQTMGHDKMYWYQQDPGMELHLIHYSYGVNSTEKGDLSSESTVSRIRTEHFPLTLESARPSHTSQYLCASSASGRTNTQYFGPGTRLTVL.

CDR3 nucleotides: TGTGCCAGCAGCCCGCAGGGCGGCTCGTCCTACGAGCAGTACTTC. It translates to CASSPQGGSSYEQYF. The gene calls are TRBV7-3 and TRBJ2-7; tentatively, D is TRBD1 (5 bases). V gave up 5 bases and J gave up 1 base, with 15 bases separating them. Germline CDR1 is SGHTA and CDR2 is FQGTGA. There are 15 residues in the CDR3.

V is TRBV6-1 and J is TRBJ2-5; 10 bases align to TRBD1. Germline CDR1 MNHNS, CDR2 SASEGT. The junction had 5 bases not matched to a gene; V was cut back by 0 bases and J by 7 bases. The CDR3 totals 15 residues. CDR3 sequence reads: CASSEARTGGRTQYF. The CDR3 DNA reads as TGTGCCAGCAGTGAAGCCAGGACAGGGGGACGGACCCAGTACTTC.

The CDR3 coding sequence is TGCGCCAGCAGCTTCAATAGGGGAGATACGCAGTATTTT. Amino acid sequence: CASSFNRGDTQYF. V usage is TRBV5-1 and J usage is TRBJ2-3, with D tentatively TRBD1 (5 bases). The CDR3 has 13 residues. V lost 2 bases, J lost 5 bases, and 9 bases lay in between. The germline V gene has CDR1 SGHRS and CDR2 YFSETQ.